The T cell receptor (beta chain) described here comes from a study of regulatory T cells in long-lasting Graves disease. Study details: Graves' patients with a new diagnosis had received antithyroid drugs under 3 months. Study findings and constraints: Researchers examined only peripheral blood and not thyroid tissue.

This clonotype has only a few counts. Its antigen is unidentified. Indicated time point: newly diagnosed GD, antithyroid drugs for less than 3 months. Preparation of the TCR library used RNA extracted from PBMCs. Patients with Graves' disease were diagnosed by American Thyroid Association guidelines. Arm-PCR of CDR3 regions and iRepertoire HTBI primers were used to build TCR beta libraries. TCRdb itself ran the multiplex PCR reads through MiXCR, one entry per CDR3 protein. The data hold 680,000 or so distinct CDR3 sequences, with 15% to 20% observed a single time. V was clipped by 1 base and J by 5 bases, with 11 bases between them. Germline-derived CDR1 and CDR2 are KGHDR and SFDVKD. The length of the CDR3 is 14 residues. These data were likewise used in another study, on T cells in Graves' hyperthyroidism and ophthalmopathy. That paper states: TCR CDR3 regions were first amplified by RT-PCR with HTBI primers.

The chain links TRBV24-1 to TRBJ2-7; D gene ambiguous. The specimen comprised peripheral blood mononuclear cells (PBMCs), sampled at new diagnosis, from a patient treated with antithyroid drugs. This sequence originates from a woman aged 25 to 39 with Graves disease. CDR3 sequence (DNA): TGTGCCACCAGTGATTTTCGGGCCCCGAACGAGCAGTACTTC. Translated: CATSDFRAPNEQYF.